The 27 T cell receptor beta chains below were found in one sample sequenced in a study of T cell responses to AZD1222 COVID-19 vaccine. Generated by immunoSEQ multiplex PCR, the TCRdb table keeps only in-frame clones and is missing some. The repertoire consists of approximately 90,000 clones, with 86% occurring once and the leading ten covering 7%. The input for sequencing was peripheral blood, taken on day 0 of AZD1222 vaccination. Receptors originate from an adult in good health.

The rearrangement links TRBV5-1 to TRBJ1-3, with no clear D. This CDR3 is built from 15 residues. V was cut by 0 bases and J by 1 base, with 8 bases left in between. Germline CDR1 reads SGHRS; CDR2 reads YFSETQ. CDR3 sequence (DNA): TGCGCCAGCAGCTTGGGGTGGGAGTCTGGAAACACCATATATTTT. Its protein is CASSLGWESGNTIYF.

The chain has TRBV29-1 and TRBJ2-1, with TRBD2 matching 12 bases. CDR1 SQVTM and CDR2 ANQGSEA come from the germline V gene. This CDR3 has 15 residues. V trimming: 4 bases; J trimming: 6 bases; junction bases outside the gene matches: 7. The CDR3 sequence: CSVALAGGRSNEQFF. DNA for the CDR3: TGCAGCGTTGCGCTAGCGGGAGGGCGTAGCAATGAGCAGTTCTTC.

The J gene is TRBJ1-2, the V gene TRBV7-9, with D unresolved. Trimming cost V 5 bases and J 2 bases, with 15 bases left between them. Germline V gene data show CDR1 as SEHNR and CDR2 as FQNEAQ (reference sequence). This CDR3 spans 15 amino acids. DNA of the CDR3: TGTGCCAGCAGCCCAGCGCTCACAGCCAACTATGGCTACACCTTC. Translation gives CASSPALTANYGYTF.

This chain joins TRBV7-8 and TRBJ1-5; D may be TRBD1 (5 bases). V gave up 1 base and J gave up 6 bases, with 16 bases separating them. CDR3 length: 16 amino acids. Germline CDR1 is SGHVS and CDR2 is FQNEAQ. In DNA, the CDR3 is TGTGCCAGCAGCTTAGGATCGTCGGGGGTTGGTCAGCCCCAGCATTTT. It yields the protein CASSLGSSGVGQPQHF. Filled out from reference TRBV7-8 and TRBJ1-5, the complete variable domain reads GAGVSQSPRYKVAKRGQDVALRCDPISGHVSLFWYQQALGQGPEFLTYFQNEAQLDKSGLPSDRFFAERPEGSVSTLKIQRTQQEDSAVYLCASSLGSSGVGQPQHFGDGTRLSIL.

The chain recombines TRBV20-1 with TRBJ1-1; no definite D call. Germline V gene data show CDR1 as DFQATT and CDR2 as SNEGSKA (reference sequence). The CDR3 spans 11 residues. With 6 bases removed from V and 7 bases from J, the gap between germline ends came to 12 bases. DNA of the CDR3: TGCAGTGCCCTCCTGGGCCTTGAAGCTTTCTTT. It translates to CSALLGLEAFF.

This clone was recorded only once. This chain uses TRBV7-3 with TRBJ2-1, with 7 bases matching TRBD1. V dropped 4 bases and J dropped 2; count of bases not matched to a gene: 5. The CDR3 has 15 residues. CDR1 SGHTA and CDR2 FQGTGA come from the germline V gene. CDR3 coding DNA: TGTGCCAGCAGCTCGGGACAGTTCCCCTACAATGAGCAGTTCTTC. Its protein is CASSSGQFPYNEQFF. Full variable domain (missing parts from reference TRBV7-3 and TRBJ2-1): GAGVSQTPSNKVTEKGKYVELRCDPISGHTALYWYRQSLGQGPEFLIYFQGTGAADDSGLPNDRFFAVRPEGSVSTLKIQRTERGDSAVYLCASSSGQFPYNEQFFGPGTRLTVL.

The sample holds one count of this clone. V is TRBV5-5 and J is TRBJ2-7, with D perhaps matching TRBD1 (5 bases). The CDR3 has 14 residues. The germline gives CDR1 SGHKS, CDR2 YYEKEE (reference sequence). V was trimmed by 5 bases and J by 3 bases, leaving 15 bases between them. Here the CDR3 DNA reads TGTGCCAGCAGTACAGGACGAGATTTCTACGAGCAGTACTTC. Translating it yields CASSTGRDFYEQYF. Variable domain in full (rest from reference TRBV5-5 and TRBJ2-7): DAGVTQSPTHLIKTRGQQVTLRCSPISGHKSVSWYQQVLGQGPQFIFQYYEKEERGRGNFPDRFSARQFPNYSSELNVNALLLGDSALYLCASSTGRDFYEQYFGPGTRLTVT.

The chain links TRBV24-1 to TRBJ2-5; 9 bases map to TRBD2. Germline CDR1 is KGHDR and CDR2 is SFDVKD. The CDR3 spans 17 residues. V trimming: 4 bases; J trimming: 5 bases; junction bases outside the gene matches: 13. In DNA, the CDR3 is TGTGCCACCAGTGAATCCCCTAGCGGGATTGCGGGGGAGACCCAGTACTTC. It specifies CATSESPSGIAGETQYF.

V and J are TRBV23-1 and TRBJ1-6; D may be TRBD1 (6 bases). TRBV23-1 is marked as an open reading frame, function uncertain. This CDR3 has 15 residues. Between the trimmed V and J ends, which lost 0 bases and 7 bases, there was a span of 10 bases. The CDR3: CASSQSQGRNSPLHF. CDR3 bases: TGCGCCAGCAGTCAATCGCAGGGGAGGAATTCACCCCTCCACTTT.

The chain carries TRBV28 and TRBJ1-1, with D hard to call. The CDR3 has 13 amino acids. Trimming cost V 6 bases and J 0 bases, with 8 bases left between them. The V gene's germline CDR1 is MDHEN and CDR2 SYDVKM. The DNA for the CDR3 is TGTGCCAGCAGCCGGACGGTGAACACTGAAGCTTTCTTT. It yields the protein CASSRTVNTEAFF. Full variable domain (rest looked up from reference TRBV28 and TRBJ1-1): DVKVTQSSRYLVKRTGEKVFLECVQDMDHENMFWYRQDPGLGLRLIYFSYDVKMKEKGDIPEGYSVSREKKERFSLILESASTNQTSMYLCASSRTVNTEAFFGQGTRLTVV.

This sequence joins TRBV6-5 and TRBJ2-7; D may be TRBD2 (7 bases). From germline, CDR1 is MNHEY and CDR2 SVGAGI. This CDR3 is built from 15 residues. V was pared by 10 bases and J by 2 bases, with 21 bases between. CDR3 bases: TGTGCCATCAGAAGCGCAAGGGGGGGCACCTACGAGCAGTACTTC. Translation gives CAIRSARGGTYEQYF.

The genes are TRBV7-8 and TRBJ1-6; possible D gene TRBD1, 6 bases. The V gene's germline CDR1 is SGHVS and CDR2 FQNEAQ. The CDR3 totals 16 residues. Trimming stripped 5 bases from V and 7 bases from J, with 18 bases between. CDR3: CASSRTGKEGNSPLHF. The CDR3 coding sequence is TGTGCCAGCAGCCGCACAGGGAAAGAGGGGAATTCACCCCTCCACTTT.

The rearrangement joins TRBV5-8 to TRBJ2-7; D possibly corresponds to TRBD2 (5 bases). Per the germline V gene, CDR1 is SGHTS and CDR2 is YDEGEE. V shed 2 bases and J shed 3 bases, with 18 bases lying between them. The CDR3 has 16 residues. In DNA form, the CDR3 reads TGTGCCAGCAGCTTATTCCAACGGGAAAATTTCTACGAGCAGTACTTC. It encodes CASSLFQRENFYEQYF.

V usage is TRBV19 and J usage is TRBJ1-2; D might be TRBD1 (5 bases). CDR1 and CDR2 from the germline V gene are LNHDA and SQIVND (reference sequence). Trimming took 3 bases from V and 7 from J, leaving 15 bases between them. The CDR3 runs to 14 residues. The CDR3 DNA follows: TGTGCCAGTAGTATTGAGGGGCGGGCTGGTGGCTACACCTTC. This sequence encodes CASSIEGRAGGYTF.

The chain has TRBV27 and TRBJ2-3; 9 positions match TRBD1. J gave up 4 bases and V 5 bases, and 10 bases lay outside the gene matches. Looked up from germline, CDR1 is MNHEY and CDR2 is SMNVEV (reference sequence). This CDR3 has 16 amino acids. In DNA, the CDR3 is TGTGCCAGCAGTCCAATACAGGGGGCGGGCCCAGATACGCAGTATTTT. It codes for CASSPIQGAGPDTQYF.

This clone appeared a single time. V usage is TRBV10-3 and J usage is TRBJ2-7; D is uncertain. V was clipped by 4 bases and J by 4 bases, with 8 bases between them. Germline V gene lookup returns CDR1 ENHRY and CDR2 SYGVKD. CDR3 length: 12 residues. In DNA form, the CDR3 reads TGTGCCATCAGTGCATTGGGTTACGAGCAGTACTTC. It specifies CAISALGYEQYF.

This sequence joins TRBV6-1 and TRBJ2-3; D is tentatively TRBD1 or TRBD2 (5 bases each). The CDR3 contains 14 residues. In germline, CDR1 is MNHNS, CDR2 SASEGT. V lost 3 bases and J lost 4, with 11 bases in between. The CDR3 protein is CASSDPGPSDTQYF. CDR3 nucleotide sequence: TGTGCCAGCAGTGATCCGGGACCCTCAGATACGCAGTATTTT.

This CDR3 is CAIRTGGNTIYF. The CDR3 region has the DNA TGTGCCATCAGGACAGGTGGAAACACCATATATTTT. The chain joins TRBV10-3 to TRBJ1-3; D might be TRBD1 (6 bases). CDR1 ENHRY and CDR2 SYGVKD come from the germline V gene. This CDR3 has 12 amino acids. Trimming shortened V by 6 bases and J by 3 bases, and 6 bases separated the two germline ends.

This chain uses TRBV6-2 or TRBV6-3 with TRBJ1-5; 12 nucleotides match TRBD1. CDR3 size: 17 residues. Germline assignment: CDR1 MNHEY and CDR2 SVGEGT. Unmatched junction bases numbered 8, after V lost 1 base and J lost 7 bases. The CDR3 DNA follows: TGTGCCAGCAGTTACTATCCGGGACAGGGGGCGCCCCAGCCCCAGCATTTT. Amino acid sequence: CASSYYPGQGAPQPQHF.

The J gene is TRBJ2-2, the V gene TRBV27; the D is unclear. The ends were cut back, 5 bases at V and 2 bases at J, with 18 bases in the middle. The CDR3 is 17 residues long. Germline values: CDR1 MNHEY, CDR2 SMNVEV (reference sequence). CDR3 bases: TGTGCCAGCAGTCCCCATATAGGCGGTCTAAACACCGGGGAGCTGTTTTTT. Protein: CASSPHIGGLNTGELFF.

This clone was found a few times. The rearrangement links TRBV29-1 to TRBJ2-7; maybe TRBD1 (6 bases). Looked up from germline, CDR1 is SQVTM and CDR2 is ANQGSEA. This CDR3 contains 13 residues. Trimming shortened V by 5 bases and J by 9 bases, and 20 bases separated the two germline ends. CDR3 DNA sequence: TGCAGCGTTAATCCACCGGGACAAGTCGGGCAGTACTTC. Translating it yields CSVNPPGQVGQYF.

The chain uses TRBV4-3 and TRBJ1-3; no clear D. CDR1 and CDR2 from the germline V gene are LGHNA and YSLEER. The length of the CDR3 is 15 residues. With 0 bases removed from V and 0 bases from J, the gap between germline ends came to 6 bases. The CDR3 DNA reads TGCGCCAGCAGCCAAGAACAGAGCTCTGGAAACACCATATATTTT. Translated: CASSQEQSSGNTIYF.

In its sample, this clone was seen once. The chain uses TRBV19 and TRBJ2-7, with TRBD1 as a possible D gene (5 bases). Germline loops: CDR1 LNHDA, CDR2 SQIVND (reference sequence). Deletions cut 3 bases from V and 0 bases from J, with 12 bases between. The CDR3 is made up of 15 amino acids. The CDR3 reads CASSMGQGYSYEQYF. In DNA form, the CDR3 reads TGTGCCAGTAGTATGGGGCAGGGATACTCCTACGAGCAGTACTTC.

CDR3 protein: CASSSNLGPTGELFF. DNA for the CDR3: TGTGCCAGCAGCTCGAATCTGGGGCCCACCGGGGAGCTGTTTTTT. The chain combines TRBV7-8 with TRBJ2-2; weak D call: TRBD1 (5 bases). This CDR3 is built from 15 residues. Trimming shortened V by 4 bases and J by 4 bases, and 13 bases separated the two germline ends. Germline values: CDR1 SGHVS, CDR2 FQNEAQ.

This clone turned up a few times. This chain uses TRBV28 with TRBJ1-2; 9 bases map to TRBD1. Looked up from germline, CDR1 is MDHEN and CDR2 is SYDVKM. The CDR3 covers 14 residues. The V gene end was trimmed by 5 bases and the J gene end by 5 bases; junction bases not matched to a gene: 6. CDR3 loop: CASSLGQGFYGYTF. CDR3 DNA sequence: TGTGCCAGCAGTCTGGGACAGGGTTTTTATGGCTACACCTTC.

The J gene is TRBJ2-3, the V gene TRBV10-3; D gene unclear. From germline, CDR1 is ENHRY and CDR2 SYGVKD. The CDR3 loop spans 11 amino acids. Trimming took off 3 bases at V and 6 bases at J, with 4 bases between the two ends. CDR3 DNA sequence: TGTGCCATCAGTGAAGCGGATACGCAGTATTTT. Translated: CAISEADTQYF.

The J gene is TRBJ1-5, the V gene TRBV28; D is uncertain. Trimming pared 4 bases from V and 1 base from J, leaving 14 bases between. Germline loops: CDR1 MDHEN, CDR2 SYDVKM. This CDR3 contains 16 residues. CDR3 coding DNA: TGTGCCAGCAGTTCTACCCGCTCGGAGAGCAATCAGCCCCAGCATTTT. Protein sequence: CASSSTRSESNQPQHF.